This T cell receptor beta chain comes out of a study of shared clonotypes between healthy human individuals. Positively selected for CCR7, the CD45RO-negative cells used as naive CD8 cells excluded terminally differentiated effector memory CD45RA+ cells. Study results and limitations: The four-donor shared clonotypes exceeded non-shared clonotypes in generation probability, with non-shared ones scoring lower.

Per the germline V gene, CDR1 is MNHEY and CDR2 is SMNVEV (reference sequence). The length of the CDR3 is 13 residues. Between the trimmed V and J ends, which lost 6 bases and 4 bases, there was a span of 10 bases. Replicate PCRs from sorted subsets contained roughly 200 ng DNA, which is 30,000 to 35,000 T cell genomes. Profiled with immunoSEQ multiplex PCR; TCRdb holds only in-frame clones, not every one. The sample carries approximately 2,000,000 clones, just under 95% recorded once. On this clone itself: Its antigen remains unidentified.

The source of this sequence is a man aged 18 to 29 in good health. Some clones in this sample may be carry-over from other donors' samples. The V gene is TRBV27, the J gene TRBJ2-1, with a tentative D call TRBD1 (5 bases). The sample comprised naive CD8+ T cells from PBMCs. The CDR3 is CASRQTGYNEQFF. In DNA form, the CDR3 reads TGTGCCAGCAGACAAACAGGATACAATGAGCAGTTCTTC.